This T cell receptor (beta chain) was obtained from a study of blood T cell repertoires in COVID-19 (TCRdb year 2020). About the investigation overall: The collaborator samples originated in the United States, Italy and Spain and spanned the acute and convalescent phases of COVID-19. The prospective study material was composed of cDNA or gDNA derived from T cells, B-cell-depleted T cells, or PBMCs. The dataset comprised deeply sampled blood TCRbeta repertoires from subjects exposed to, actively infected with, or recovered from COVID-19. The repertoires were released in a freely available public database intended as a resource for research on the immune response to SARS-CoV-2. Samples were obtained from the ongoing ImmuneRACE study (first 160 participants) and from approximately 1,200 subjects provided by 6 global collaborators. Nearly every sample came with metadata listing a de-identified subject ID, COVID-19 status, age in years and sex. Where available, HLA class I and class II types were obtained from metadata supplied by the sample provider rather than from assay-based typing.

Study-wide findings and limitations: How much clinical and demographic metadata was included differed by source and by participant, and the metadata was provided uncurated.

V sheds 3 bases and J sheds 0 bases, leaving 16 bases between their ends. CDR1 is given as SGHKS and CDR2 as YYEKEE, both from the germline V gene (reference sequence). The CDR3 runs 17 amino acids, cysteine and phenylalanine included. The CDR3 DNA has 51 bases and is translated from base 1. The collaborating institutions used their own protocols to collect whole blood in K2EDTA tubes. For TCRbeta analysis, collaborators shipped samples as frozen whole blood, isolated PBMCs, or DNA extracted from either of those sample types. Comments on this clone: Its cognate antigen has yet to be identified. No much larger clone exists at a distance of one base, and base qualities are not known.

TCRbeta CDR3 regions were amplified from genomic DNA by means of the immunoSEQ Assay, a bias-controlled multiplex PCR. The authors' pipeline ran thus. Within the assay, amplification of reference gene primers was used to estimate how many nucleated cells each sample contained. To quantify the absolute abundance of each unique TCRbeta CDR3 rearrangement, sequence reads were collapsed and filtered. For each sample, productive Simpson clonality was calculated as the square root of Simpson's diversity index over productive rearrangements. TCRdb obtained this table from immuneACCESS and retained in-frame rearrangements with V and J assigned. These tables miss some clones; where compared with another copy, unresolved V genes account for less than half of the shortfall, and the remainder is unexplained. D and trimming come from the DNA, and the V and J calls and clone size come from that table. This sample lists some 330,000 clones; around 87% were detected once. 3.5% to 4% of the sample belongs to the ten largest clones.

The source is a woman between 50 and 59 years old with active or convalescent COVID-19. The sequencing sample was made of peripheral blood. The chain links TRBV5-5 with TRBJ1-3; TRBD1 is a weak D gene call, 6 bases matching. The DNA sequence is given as TGTGCCAGCAGCTGGAGCCTGACAGGTTTCTCTGGAAACACCATATATTTT. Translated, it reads CASSWSLTGFSGNTIYF.